This T cell receptor (beta chain) was recorded in a study of shared clonotypes between healthy human individuals. V was trimmed by 7 bases and J by 6 bases, leaving 16 bases between them. The V gene's germline CDR1 is ENHRY and CDR2 SYGVKD. This CDR3 has 13 residues. Measured with immunoSEQ multiplex PCR; TCRdb has only the in-frame clones, and not every one. The sample holds about 2.3 million clones, around 93% seen once. This chain links TRBV10-3 with TRBJ2-7, with D maybe TRBD1 (5 bases). The clonotype comes from a young man in good health. Some clones in this sample may be carry-over from other donors' samples. What was sequenced was naive CD4+ T cells from PBMCs. Regarding subset: CD45RA+ positively selected. The CDR3 reads CAITPQGIGEQYF. Here the CDR3 DNA reads TGTGCCATCACCCCCCAGGGAATTGGCGAGCAGTACTTC.